This T cell receptor beta chain emerged from a study of T cell changes during pregnancy in multiple sclerosis (dated by TCRdb to between 2018 and 2021). Context from the whole study: The study examined how the T cell repertoire changed over the course of pregnancy in women with multiple sclerosis.

Libraries were made using the immunoSEQ multiplex PCR assay. TCRdb obtained this table from immuneACCESS and retained in-frame rearrangements with V and J assigned. These tables miss some clones; where compared with another copy, unresolved V genes account for less than half of the shortfall, and the remainder is unexplained. The sample table holds over 80,000 clones, of which approximately 90% were seen once. In total, the top ten clones hold around 0.78% of the sample. The CDR3, from cysteine to phenylalanine, totals 17 residues. Only the CDR3 part of the read is kept: 51 bases, read in frame from the first base. About this clone: Its binding antigen is unknown. No much larger clone is present one base from it, and per-base qualities are unavailable.

Here the sequenced sample was peripheral blood, taken in the second trimester of pregnancy. This chain joins TRBV12-2 to TRBJ2-4; the table gives TRBD2 as D, unverified against the DNA. TRBV12-2 is a pseudogene. This clonotype was obtained from a female donor in good health, enrolled as a control in a pregnancy study. The CDR3 reads as follows: CASRLAPPIAAKNIQYF. The DNA sequence is TGTGCAAGTCGCTTAGCCCCCCCTATTGCAGCCAAAAACATTCAGTACTTC.